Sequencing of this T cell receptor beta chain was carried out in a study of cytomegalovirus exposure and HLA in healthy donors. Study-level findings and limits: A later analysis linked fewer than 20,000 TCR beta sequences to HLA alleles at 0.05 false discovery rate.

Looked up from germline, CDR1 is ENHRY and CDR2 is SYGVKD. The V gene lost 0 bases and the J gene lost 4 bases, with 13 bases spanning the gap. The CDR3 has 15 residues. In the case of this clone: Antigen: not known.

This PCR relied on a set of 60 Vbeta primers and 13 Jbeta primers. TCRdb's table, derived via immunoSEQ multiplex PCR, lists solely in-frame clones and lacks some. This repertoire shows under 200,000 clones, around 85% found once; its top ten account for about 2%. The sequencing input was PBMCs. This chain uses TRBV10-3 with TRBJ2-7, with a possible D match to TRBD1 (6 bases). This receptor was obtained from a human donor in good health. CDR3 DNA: TGTGCCATCAGTGAGTCAACGGGACACAAATACGAGCAGTACTTC. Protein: CAISESTGHKYEQYF.